The clone carrying this T cell receptor beta chain came up a few times. Its antigen is not known. Via MiXCR, TCRdb re-called the reads, giving one row per CDR3 protein. Of 7,100 or so distinct CDR3 sequences listed, around 60% are singletons. The data stem from a study of T cell repertoires in cytomegalovirus infection. Study-level background: CMV infection plus the matching HLA type was flagged by public TCR beta signatures.

V was cut by 9 bases and J by 1 base, with 9 bases left in between. The germline V gene has CDR1 SGHNT and CDR2 YENEEA. This CDR3 comprises 12 residues. Broader study findings: Summed public TCR beta family frequency identified CMV carriers bearing the relevant HLA. What dominated the ex vivo response were HLA-C-restricted CMV-specific TCR beta clonotypes.

This TCR was recovered from a human donor in good health (CMV status not recorded). Some clones in this sample may be carry-over from other donors' samples. Input material: PBMCs, sequenced either directly or after in vitro stimulation (not recorded which). The chain uses TRBV11-3 and TRBJ1-1, with D perhaps TRBD1 (5 bases). The DNA of the CDR3 is TGTGCCAGACCCGGACAGAACACTGAAGCTTTCTTT. Amino acid sequence: CARPGQNTEAFF.